This T cell receptor beta chain was recovered during a study of blood T cell repertoires in COVID-19. Study context: Sample material is recorded as cDNA or gDNA derived from T cells, B-cell-depleted T cells, or PBMCs.

In the original workflow: Researchers report that nucleated cell counts were estimated from reference gene primer amplification. Produced via immunoSEQ multiplex PCR; TCRdb's table is partial and in-frame only. V and J calls and clone size are given by that table; D and trimming were obtained from the DNA. Among tens of thousands of clones listed, roughly 89% were seen once. This TCR came from a man aged 30 to 45 with acute or convalescent COVID-19. The specimen sequenced was peripheral blood.

The CDR3 region is CASSIDLGGADTQYF. The CDR3 DNA sequence: TGTGCCAGTAGTATAGATCTAGGAGGGGCAGATACGCAGTATTTT. The J gene is TRBJ2-3, the V gene TRBV19; D is possibly TRBD2 (6 bases). CDR1 is LNHDA, CDR2 SQIVND, per germline (reference sequence). V lost 0 bases to trimming and J lost 4 bases, with 11 bases between them. The CDR3 sequence is 15 residues long.